Sequencing of this T cell receptor beta chain was carried out in a study of human T cells and chemical hapten exposure. The overall study: 2% DPC was applied to about 2 cm by about 2 cm of upper inner arm skin for sensitization. Study-level findings and limits: Having alopecia, donors may respond immunologically unlike healthy people.

The CDR3 spans 16 residues. CDR1 and CDR2 (germline): LGHNA, YNFKEQ. V was trimmed by 3 bases and J by 3 bases, leaving 17 bases between them. This clonotype was seen only a few times. Its antigen is not identified. Each cDNA molecule in the library carried unique molecular identifiers. One entry per CDR3 protein, called by TCRdb with MiXCR from the RACE reads. The top ten clones hold about 7% of a sample with 180,000 or so distinct CDR3 sequences, about a fifth of them seen once. Time point of the sample: patch test 1, 2 weeks after DPC sensitization. Treatment here: therapeutic diphenylcyclopropenone sensitization with weekly scalp DPC. Suited to DPC and affected by alopecia, the donors ranged from 18 to 70 years old.

The starting material was whole blood, obtained in connection with sensitization to the hapten diphenylcyclopropenone (DPC). This chain links TRBV4-2 with TRBJ1-2; D perhaps matches TRBD1 (5 bases). The receptor was isolated from a woman between 45 and 60 years old with alopecia areata. Some clones in this sample may be carry-over from other donors' samples. The CDR3 sequence is CASSQTDSGDDYGYTF. CDR3 DNA sequence: TGTGCCAGCAGCCAGACAGACTCGGGGGACGACTATGGCTACACCTTC.